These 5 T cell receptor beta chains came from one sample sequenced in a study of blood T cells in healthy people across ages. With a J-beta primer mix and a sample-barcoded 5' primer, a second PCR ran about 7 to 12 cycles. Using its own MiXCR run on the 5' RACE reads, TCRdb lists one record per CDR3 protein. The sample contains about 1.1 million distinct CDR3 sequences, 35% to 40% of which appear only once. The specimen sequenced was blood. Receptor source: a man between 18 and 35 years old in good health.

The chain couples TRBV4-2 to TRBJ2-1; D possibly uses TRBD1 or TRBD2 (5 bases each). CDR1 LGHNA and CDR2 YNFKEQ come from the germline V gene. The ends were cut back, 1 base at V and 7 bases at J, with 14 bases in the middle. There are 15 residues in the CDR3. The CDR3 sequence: CASSQASRGRNEQFF. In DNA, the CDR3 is TGTGCCAGCAGCCAAGCATCCCGGGGCCGGAATGAGCAGTTCTTC.

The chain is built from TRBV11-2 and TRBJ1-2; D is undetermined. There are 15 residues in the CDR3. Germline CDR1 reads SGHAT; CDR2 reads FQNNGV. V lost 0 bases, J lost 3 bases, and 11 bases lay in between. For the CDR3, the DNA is TGTGCCAGCAGCTTAGATGGGTACTGGGACTATGGCTACACCTTC. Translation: CASSLDGYWDYGYTF.

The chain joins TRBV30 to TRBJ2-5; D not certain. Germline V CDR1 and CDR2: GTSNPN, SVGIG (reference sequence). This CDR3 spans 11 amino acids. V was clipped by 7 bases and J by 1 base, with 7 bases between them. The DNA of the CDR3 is TGTGCCTACAAAATCCAAGAGACCCAGTACTTC. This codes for CAYKIQETQYF.

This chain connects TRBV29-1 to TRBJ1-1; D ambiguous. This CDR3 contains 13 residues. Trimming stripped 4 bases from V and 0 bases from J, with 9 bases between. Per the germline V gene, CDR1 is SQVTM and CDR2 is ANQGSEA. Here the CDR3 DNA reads TGCAGCGTTGCTGTACAGTTGAACACTGAAGCTTTCTTT. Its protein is CSVAVQLNTEAFF.

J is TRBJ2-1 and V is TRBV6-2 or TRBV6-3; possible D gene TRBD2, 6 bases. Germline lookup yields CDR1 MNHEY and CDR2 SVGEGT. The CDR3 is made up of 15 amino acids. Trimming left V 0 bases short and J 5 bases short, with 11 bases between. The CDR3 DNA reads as TGTGCCAGCAGTTACTCCAGGGCGGGGAACAATGAGCAGTTCTTC. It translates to CASSYSRAGNNEQFF.